The clone carrying this TCR beta chain was recorded once. This entry belongs to a study of cytomegalovirus exposure and HLA in healthy donors. A multiplex PCR was run with 60 Vbeta primers and 13 Jbeta primers. TCRdb keeps only in-frame clones here, not all; method: immunoSEQ multiplex PCR. The table shows 95,000 to 100,000 clones, with around 85% occurring only once. The specimen sequenced was PBMCs. The sequence was obtained from a man aged 25 to 40 in good health and CMV-seronegative.

CDR3 region: CASSPTGGSYQPQHF. The CDR3 bases are TGTGCCAGCAGCCCGACAGGGGGATCATATCAGCCCCAGCATTTT. The rearrangement joins TRBV6-1 to TRBJ1-5; 9 bases line up with TRBD1. The CDR3 is 15 residues long. Germline-derived CDR1 and CDR2 are MNHNS and SASEGT. Losses at the gene ends were 6 bases for V and 5 bases for J; bases not matched to a gene: 8.